The sequence of this TCR beta chain was determined in a study of regulatory and conventional T cells in breast cancer. TCRdb independently ran MiXCR on the PCR reads; one entry per CDR3 protein. The data hold approximately 9,700 distinct CDR3 sequences, with about 35% observed a single time. By share, this clonotype counts as medium-sized. Sequencing was done on a sample of conventional T cells from blood. The TCR originated in a male donor in good health.

CDR3 coding DNA: TGCTCCGGGGGGGAGGGCGGATTCACTGAAGCTTTCTTT. As protein: CSGGEGGFTEAFF. This sequence joins TRBV29-1 and TRBJ1-1; D possibly corresponds to TRBD1 (5 bases). CDR3 length: 13 amino acids. Germline V gene data show CDR1 as SQVTM and CDR2 as ANQGSEA.